What follows describes a single T cell receptor (beta chain). The data derive from a study of T cell responses to AZD1222 COVID-19 vaccine. The CDR3 has 13 residues. Between the trimmed V and J ends, which lost 0 bases and 8 bases, there was a span of 7 bases. The germline V gene has CDR1 SGHDN and CDR2 FVKESK. Profiling relied on immunoSEQ multiplex PCR, and the TCRdb table lists in-frame clones only, not all of them. The sample has tens of thousands of clones, approximately 80% seen once. The specimen was peripheral blood, collected on day 0 of MenACWY control vaccination. V gene TRBV14 combines with J gene TRBJ1-4; D unclear. The sequence was obtained from an adult in good health. CDR3 bases: TGTGCCAGCAGCCAAGATTTGAGGGAAAAACTGTTTTTT. Its translation: CASSQDLREKLFF. The full variable domain, completed using reference TRBV14 and TRBJ1-4, is EAGVTQFPSHSVIEKGQTVTLRCDPISGHDNLYWYRRVMGKEIKFLLHFVKESKQDESGMPNNRFLAERTGGTYSTLKVQPAELEDSGVYFCASSQDLREKLFFGSGTQLSVL.